This T cell receptor beta chain emerged from a study of CD8+CD57+ T cells in acquired aplastic anemia (dated by TCRdb to 2016 to 2019). Background for the entire study: A mean of approximately 3 ug of DNA, ranging from roughly 0.19 to 27.4 ug, was extracted from sorted CD4+ and CD8+ cells. A CD8+CD57+ expansion meant a frequency higher than the mean frequency seen in healthy subjects. General findings and caveats noted by the study authors: Some 27 CD8+ CDR3 sequences were found in both patients and controls but appeared to be highly expressed in patients and within the immunodominant clones of the patients. Between patients and healthy controls, no significant difference in CD8+ Simpson's diversity was found (P=0.060).

The patients picked for sequencing were ones in whom flow cytometry had shown an expansion of CD8+CD57+ cells. All patients had severe acquired aplastic anemia diagnosed by International Study of Aplastic Anemia and Agranulocytosis and Camitta criteria. At the time blood was sampled, none of the patients had received any therapy. In this study, sorted CD4+ and CD8+ T cells from the blood of healthy subjects and of severe aplastic anemia patients had their TCR repertoires deep-sequenced. Patients were enrolled in the USA under clinicaltrials.gov protocols 00001620, 01623167, 00001397, 00071045, 00081523 and 00961064. Ficoll-Paque density gradient centrifugation was used to isolate peripheral blood mononuclear cells. Before DNA extraction, CD4+ and CD8+ T cells were sorted with FACS or magnetic beads. The germline V gene (reference sequence) specifies WNHNN as CDR1 and SYGVQD as CDR2. Taken from cysteine to phenylalanine, the CDR3 has 13 residues. The kept DNA is CDR3 alone, 39 bases in frame from the first base. At the junction V is shortened by 2 bases and J by 8 bases, with 10 bases in between.

Profiling of TCR beta VDJ combinations and CDR3 sequences used genomic DNA as the template. TCR repertoire sequencing was run on an Illumina HiSeq 2000. From the authors' description of their analysis: Repertoire assessment relied on Simpson's diversity index, CDR3 size and DJ length profiles, and TRBV/TRBJ rearrangement plots. The immunodominant clone was defined as the most abundant DNA sequence in deep sequencing data. CDR3 amino acid sequences were checked for sharing across subjects and were also compared against the VDJdb database and published repertoires. The raw public data were reprocessed by TCRdb itself: fastp quality trimming at Q25, MiXCR clonotype calling, in-frame beta chains only. Identical CDR3 proteins give one entry, which carries the most common genes and DNA. In this record, the V and J calls reflect TCRdb's handling and not the investigators' own analysis. The sample has tens of thousands of distinct CDR3 sequences on record, roughly two thirds of them singletons. 50% to 70% of the sample rests with the top ten.

In regard to this clonotype: Its antigen specificity is not known. Base qualities are not provided; no much larger clone lies one nucleotide away.

This receptor was obtained from a human donor with aplastic anemia. Sequenced: sorted CD4+, CD8+, or CD8+CD57+ T cells (not recorded which) from PBMCs. This chain is built from TRBV10-1 and TRBJ2-1, with no confidently assigned D gene. CDR3 protein: CASSEARWDEQFF. The DNA reads TGCGCCAGCAGTGAGGCTAGATGGGATGAGCAGTTCTTC.